The T cell receptor beta chain described here comes from a study of post-analysis software for immune sequencing data. Overall study results and limits: Comparison of patients with controls showed 4 to 6 TRBV segments more frequent in patients, TRBV5-6, TRBV5-1 and TRBV20-1 among them.

Carried by the TCR beta cDNA libraries were unique molecular identifiers. MiXCR was run by TCRdb on the PCR reads, yielding one entry per CDR3 protein. The profile shows about 820,000 distinct CDR3 sequences, roughly 50% of them singletons. The CDR3 contains 10 residues. V lost 3 bases and J 12 bases, leaving 9 bases between the germline ends. CDR1 is SQVTM, CDR2 ANQGSEA, per germline. A note on this clonotype: Its antigen is unknown.

This sequence originates from a girl under 18 with multiple sclerosis. The sequenced sample consisted of blood. The chain has TRBV29-1 and TRBJ2-1, with D unresolved. DNA for the CDR3: TGCAGCGTTGATTGGGGTGGGCAGTTCTTC. This codes for CSVDWGGQFF.